The 18 T cell receptor beta chains below come from one sample, sequenced in a study of blood T cell repertoires in COVID-19. Sequencing used immunoSEQ multiplex PCR; TCRdb keeps in-frame clones, though not all of them. The table lists about 180,000 clones, over 75% of them singletons. Material: peripheral blood. The receptors come from a woman over 75 with acute or convalescent COVID-19.

The chain employs TRBV2 and TRBJ2-1, with D perhaps TRBD2 (6 bases). Germline CDR1 reads SNHLY; CDR2 reads FYNNEI. Trimming took 7 bases from V and 9 from J, leaving 19 bases between them. CDR3 length: 14 amino acids. CDR3 region: CASKWSGGVGEQFF. The CDR3 coding sequence is TGTGCCAGCAAGTGGTCCGGAGGGGTGGGTGAGCAGTTCTTC.

The chain uses TRBV9 and TRBJ2-1; the match to TRBD2 covers 7 bases. Germline lookup yields CDR1 SGDLS and CDR2 YYNGEE. J lost 3 bases, V lost 0 bases, and 6 bases had no gene match. The CDR3 runs 16 residues. The DNA of the CDR3 is TGTGCCAGCAGCGTAGATCAGCGGGATGGCTACAATGAGCAGTTCTTC. Encoded protein: CASSVDQRDGYNEQFF.

The chain is built from TRBV25-1 and TRBJ1-2; 8 bases map to TRBD1. V shed 3 bases and J 4 bases; nucleotides not matched to a gene: 4. The CDR3 is made up of 14 amino acids. Germline V gene lookup returns CDR1 MGHDK and CDR2 SYGVNS. CDR3 amino acids: CASSEGGQVYGYTF. CDR3 in DNA: TGTGCCAGCAGTGAGGGGGGACAGGTCTATGGCTACACCTTC.

The sample holds one count of this clone. The chain combines TRBV7-8 with TRBJ1-4, with 8 bases identical to TRBD1. Germline V gene lookup returns CDR1 SGHVS and CDR2 FQNEAQ. This CDR3 is built from 15 residues. V shed 4 bases, J shed 8 bases, and the junction held 9 bases outside the gene matches. This chain's CDR3 is CASSSGQGELEKLFF. DNA of the CDR3: TGTGCCAGCAGCTCCGGACAGGGAGAGTTGGAAAAACTGTTTTTT.

CDR3 bases: TGTGCCAGCAGCCAATTTCTAAACACCGGGGAGCTGTTTTTT. Encoded protein: CASSQFLNTGELFF. V and J are TRBV3-1 (or the pseudogene TRBV3-2) and TRBJ2-2; D remains unclear. The CDR3 has 14 residues. Germline CDR1 and CDR2: LGHDT and YNNKEL (reference sequence). With 2 bases removed from V and 2 bases from J, the gap between germline ends came to 6 bases.

This chain links TRBV10-3 with TRBJ1-3; 7 bases match TRBD1. The CDR3 totals 12 residues. The germline CDR1 and CDR2 sequences are ENHRY and SYGVKD. The J segment lost 13 bases and the V segment lost 4 bases, leaving 7 bases of the junction unmatched. CDR3 loop: CAISVQGQPIYF. As DNA, the CDR3 is TGTGCCATCAGTGTACAGGGGCAACCTATATATTTT.

The genes are TRBV12-5 and TRBJ1-5; 8 nucleotides line up with TRBD1. J lost 3 bases, V lost 1 base, and 5 bases had no gene match. CDR3 size: 16 residues. Germline assignment: CDR1 LGHNT and CDR2 FRNRAP. CDR3 loop: CASGLGWTGNNQPQHF. For the CDR3, the DNA is TGTGCTAGTGGTTTGGGATGGACAGGGAACAATCAGCCCCAGCATTTT.

V and J are TRBV24-1 and TRBJ2-1, with 9 bases fitting TRBD2. This CDR3 is built from 15 residues. Looked up from germline, CDR1 is KGHDR and CDR2 is SFDVKD. V shed 4 bases, J shed 3 bases, and the junction held 3 bases outside the gene matches. The CDR3 is CATSDASGVYNEQFF. As DNA, the CDR3 is TGTGCCACCAGTGACGCTAGCGGGGTCTACAATGAGCAGTTCTTC.

This rearrangement joins TRBV5-1 to TRBJ1-4, with 9 nucleotides matching TRBD1. The germline gives CDR1 SGHRS, CDR2 YFSETQ. V was clipped by 4 bases and J by 7 bases; unmatched bases: 5. The CDR3 sequence is 14 residues long. The CDR3 region has the DNA TGCGCCAGCAGCCCCGGACAGGGGAGTGAAAAACTGTTTTTT. Translated: CASSPGQGSEKLFF. The full variable domain, in which reference TRBV5-1 and TRBJ1-4 provide the parts outside the CDR3, is KAGVTQTPRYLIKTRGQQVTLSCSPISGHRSVSWYQQTPGQGLQFLFEYFSETQRNKGNFPGRFSGRQFSNSRSEMNVSTLELGDSALYLCASSPGQGSEKLFFGSGTQLSVL.

The chain has TRBV18 and TRBJ2-1, with 9 positions matching TRBD2. Germline-derived CDR1 and CDR2 are KGHSH and LQKENI. This CDR3 spans 20 amino acids. Trimming cost V 2 bases and J 0 bases; bases outside gene matches: 14. Here the CDR3 reads CASSPGRGSGGRSSYNEQFF. The CDR3 DNA reads as TGTGCCAGCTCACCAGGACGGGGTAGCGGGGGCCGGAGCTCCTACAATGAGCAGTTCTTC.

This clone was seen just once. Since no conserved phenylalanine or tryptophan closes the CDR3, a read error is the likely cause. The DNA is omitted, as the CDR3 cannot be located on it reliably, and the CDR3 follows TCRdb's listing. The rearrangement joins TRBV30 to TRBJ2-3; the table names TRBD2, a call not compared with the DNA. The CDR3 numbers 15 amino acids, ends counted. Germline values: CDR1 GTSNPN, CDR2 SVGIG (reference sequence). This CDR3 is CAWSGVAGGPGVGGL.

This clone was found once. The rearrangement joins TRBV6-2 or TRBV6-3 to TRBJ1-1; TRBD1 might be the D (6 bases). The CDR3 consists of 11 residues. Germline V lookup: CDR1 MNHEY, CDR2 SVGEGT. The ends were cut back, 6 bases at V and 6 bases at J, with 8 bases in the middle. Here the CDR3 DNA reads TGTGCCAGCAGCCAGGGGTCTGAAGCTTTCTTT. It codes for CASSQGSEAFF.

The J gene is TRBJ2-5, the V gene TRBV5-1; 8 bases agree with TRBD2. The V gene's germline CDR1 is SGHRS and CDR2 YFSETQ. V trimming: 0 bases; J trimming: 2 bases; junction bases outside the gene matches: 6. The CDR3 has 16 amino acids. The CDR3 DNA reads as TGCGCCAGCAGCTTGGGGTCTAGCGGGCATCAAGAGACCCAGTACTTC. It is translated as CASSLGSSGHQETQYF.

The V call is TRBV6-5, the J call TRBJ2-7; maybe TRBD2 (5 bases). Trimming took 7 bases from V and 0 from J, leaving 10 bases between them. Germline values: CDR1 MNHEY, CDR2 SVGAGI. The CDR3 loop spans 13 amino acids. The CDR3 DNA is TGTGCCAGCACCTCCGGACTCTCCTACGAGCAGTACTTC. It specifies CASTSGLSYEQYF.

The chain is built from TRBV7-2 and TRBJ2-1, with 9 bases lining up with TRBD2. This CDR3 spans 16 amino acids. The J segment lost 7 bases and the V segment lost 6 bases, leaving 13 bases of the junction unmatched. CDR1 and CDR2 (germline): SGHTA, FQGNSA. The DNA of the CDR3 is TGTGCCAGCAGTTTCCGGCGGTCTAGCGGGATAAATGAGCAGTTCTTC. As protein: CASSFRRSSGINEQFF. Drawing the rest from reference TRBV7-2 and TRBJ2-1, the complete variable domain is GAGVSQSPSNKVTEKGKDVELRCDPISGHTALYWYRQSLGQGLEFLIYFQGNSAPDKSGLPSDRFSAERTGGSVSTLTIQRTQQEDSAVYLCASSFRRSSGINEQFFGPGTRLTVL.

The chain recombines TRBV7-2 with TRBJ2-7; possibly TRBD2 for D (7 bases). This CDR3 is 16 amino acids long. Germline V lookup: CDR1 SGHTA, CDR2 FQGNSA. Trimming took off 0 bases at V and 4 bases at J, with 16 bases between the two ends. The CDR3 nucleotides read TGTGCCAGCAGCTTAGCGGCTAGCGGAGGGGGTTACGAGCAGTACTTC. This sequence encodes CASSLAASGGGYEQYF.

V usage is TRBV12-3 or TRBV12-4 and J usage is TRBJ1-1, with D possibly TRBD1 on 5 matching bases. This CDR3 region has 13 residues. V shed 6 bases and J shed 1 base, with 9 bases lying between them. CDR3 nucleotide sequence: TGTGCCAGCAGCAATACAGGGAACACTGAAGCTTTCTTT. It codes for CASSNTGNTEAFF.

The chain carries TRBV10-3 and TRBJ2-1, with 8 bases fitting TRBD1. J gave up 6 bases and V 3 bases, and 7 bases lay outside the gene matches. Per germline, CDR1 ENHRY and CDR2 SYGVKD. The CDR3 totals 15 residues. CDR3: CAISERQGAFNEQFF. CDR3 sequence (DNA): TGTGCCATCAGTGAAAGGCAGGGGGCTTTCAATGAGCAGTTCTTC.